This is a list of T cell receptor beta chains from one sample in a study of CD8+CD57+ T cells in acquired aplastic anemia. TCRdb re-derived calls from the reads in MiXCR, one entry per CDR3 protein. Counted here are just over 200,000 distinct CDR3 sequences, roughly two thirds occurring once; the ten biggest clones make up around 60%. The sequencing sample was made of sorted CD4+, CD8+, or CD8+CD57+ T cells (not recorded which) from PBMCs. These receptors were collected from a human donor with aplastic anemia. Each CDR3 is given with its conserved first and last residue. The D gene is left open where the match is weak. Clone sizes are given selectively: once, few, many, or a class where the clone is expanded.

clone_size	v_call	d_call	j_call	cdr3_nt	cdr3_aa
NA	TRBV7-2	NA	TRBJ1-3	TGTGCCAGCAGCTTGGAGGTTTCTTCTGACTCTGGAAACACCATATATTTT	CASSLEVSSDSGNTIYF
NA	TRBV2	NA	TRBJ1-2	TGTGCCAGCAGTACAGCGAACTATGGCTACACCTTC	CASSTANYGYTF
few	TRBV25-1	NA	TRBJ2-2	TGTGCCAGCAGGTCGAGAGGCGGCGGGGAGCTGTTTTTT	CASRSRGGGELFF
once	TRBV7-2	TRBD2	TRBJ2-5	TGTGCCAGCAGCTTAGGACTAGCGGGGGCCACCAGGTCGAAGACCCAGTACTTC	CASSLGLAGATRSKTQYF
NA	TRBV7-2	TRBD2	TRBJ2-3	TGTGCCAGCAGCTTCAGTAGCGGGCCCGCGAATTCGCAGTATTTT	CASSFSSGPANSQYF
NA	TRBV24-1	NA	TRBJ2-5	TGTGCCACCAGTGCTCGGCAGGCGCAAGAGACCCAGTACTTC	CATSARQAQETQYF
NA	TRBV29-1	NA	TRBJ1-1	TGCAGCGTTGTAATACAGGACTACGGTGAAGCTTTCTTT	CSVVIQDYGEAFF
few	TRBV20-1	NA	TRBJ1-6	TGCAGTGCTAGAGATGTAGGGGTCGGATCATCACCCCTCCACTTT	CSARDVGVGSSPLHF
NA	TRBV15	TRBD2	TRBJ2-1	TGTGCCACCAGCAGCTCCGAGCGGGGGGGCCTCGATGAGCAGTTCTTC	CATSSSERGGLDEQFF
few	TRBV6-5	NA	TRBJ1-6	TGTGCCAGCAGTGCCTATAATTCACCCCTCCACTTT	CASSAYNSPLHF
NA	TRBV6-6	NA	TRBJ2-1	TGTGCCAGCAGCAGGACTCTGGTCAATGAGCAGTTCTTC	CASSRTLVNEQFF